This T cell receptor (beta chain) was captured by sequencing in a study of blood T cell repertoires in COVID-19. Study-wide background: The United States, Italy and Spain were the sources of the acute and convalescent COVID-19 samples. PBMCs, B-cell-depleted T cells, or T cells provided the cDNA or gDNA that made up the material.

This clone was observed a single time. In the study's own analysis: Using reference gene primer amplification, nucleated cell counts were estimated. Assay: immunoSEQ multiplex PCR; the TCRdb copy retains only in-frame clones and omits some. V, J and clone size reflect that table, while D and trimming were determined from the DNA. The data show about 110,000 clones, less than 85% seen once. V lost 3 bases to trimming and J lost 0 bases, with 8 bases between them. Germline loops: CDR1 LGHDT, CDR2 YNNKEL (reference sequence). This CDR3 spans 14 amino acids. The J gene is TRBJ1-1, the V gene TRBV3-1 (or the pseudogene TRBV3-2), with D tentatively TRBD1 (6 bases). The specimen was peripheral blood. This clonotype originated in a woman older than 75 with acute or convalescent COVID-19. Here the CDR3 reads CASSQRGMNTEAFF. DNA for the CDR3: TGTGCCAGCAGCCAGAGGGGGATGAACACTGAAGCTTTCTTT.